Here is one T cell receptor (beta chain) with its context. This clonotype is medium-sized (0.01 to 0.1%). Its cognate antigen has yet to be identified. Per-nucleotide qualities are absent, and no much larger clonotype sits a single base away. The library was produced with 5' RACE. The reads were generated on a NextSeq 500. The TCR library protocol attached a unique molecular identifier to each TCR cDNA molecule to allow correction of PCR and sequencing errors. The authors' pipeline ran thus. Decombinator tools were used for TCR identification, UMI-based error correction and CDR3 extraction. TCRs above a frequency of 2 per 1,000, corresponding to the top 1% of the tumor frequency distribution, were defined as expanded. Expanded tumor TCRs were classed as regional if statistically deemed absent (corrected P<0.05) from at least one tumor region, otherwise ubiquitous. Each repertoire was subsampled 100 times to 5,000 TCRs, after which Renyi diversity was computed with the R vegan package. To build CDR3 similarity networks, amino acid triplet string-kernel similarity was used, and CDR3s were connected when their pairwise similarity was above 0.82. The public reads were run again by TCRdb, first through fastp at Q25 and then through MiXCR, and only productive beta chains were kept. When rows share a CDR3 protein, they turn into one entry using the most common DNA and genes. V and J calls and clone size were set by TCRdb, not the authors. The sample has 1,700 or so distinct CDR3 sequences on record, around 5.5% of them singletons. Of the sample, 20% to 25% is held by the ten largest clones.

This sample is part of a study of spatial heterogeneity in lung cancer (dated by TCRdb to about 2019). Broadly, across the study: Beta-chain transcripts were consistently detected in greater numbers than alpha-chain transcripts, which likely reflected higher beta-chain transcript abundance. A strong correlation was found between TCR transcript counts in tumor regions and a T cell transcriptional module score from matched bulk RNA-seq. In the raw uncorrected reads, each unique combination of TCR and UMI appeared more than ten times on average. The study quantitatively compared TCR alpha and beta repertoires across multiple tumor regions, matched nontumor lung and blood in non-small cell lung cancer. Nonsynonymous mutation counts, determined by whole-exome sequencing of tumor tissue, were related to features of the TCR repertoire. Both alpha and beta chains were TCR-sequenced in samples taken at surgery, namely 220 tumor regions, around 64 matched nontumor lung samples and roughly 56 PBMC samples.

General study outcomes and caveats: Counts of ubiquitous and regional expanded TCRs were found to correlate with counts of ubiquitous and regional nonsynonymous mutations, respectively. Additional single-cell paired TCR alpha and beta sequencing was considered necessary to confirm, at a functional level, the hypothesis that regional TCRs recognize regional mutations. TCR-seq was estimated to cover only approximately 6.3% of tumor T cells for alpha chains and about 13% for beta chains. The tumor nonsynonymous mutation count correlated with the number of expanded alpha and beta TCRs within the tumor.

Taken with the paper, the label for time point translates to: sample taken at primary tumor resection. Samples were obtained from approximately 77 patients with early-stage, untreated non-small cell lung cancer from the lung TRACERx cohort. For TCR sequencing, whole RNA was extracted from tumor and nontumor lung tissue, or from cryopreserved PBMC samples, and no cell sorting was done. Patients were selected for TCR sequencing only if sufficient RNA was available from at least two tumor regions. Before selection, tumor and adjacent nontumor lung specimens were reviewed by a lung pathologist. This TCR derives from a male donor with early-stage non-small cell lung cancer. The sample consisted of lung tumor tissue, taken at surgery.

The CDR3 in this case is CASSRRDSPNSPLHF. The nucleotides read TGTGCCAGCAGTAGAAGGGACAGCCCTAATTCACCCCTCCACTTT. The chain employs TRBV28 and TRBJ1-6; 7 of the junction bases match TRBD1. Per the germline V gene, MDHEN is the CDR1 and SYDVKM is the CDR2. Trimming accounts for 5 bases at V and 6 bases at J, while the number of junction bases matched to no gene is 7. Reading from cysteine to phenylalanine, the CDR3 counts 15 amino acids. The only DNA kept is the CDR3, 45 bases in frame from the first base.